Below are 6 T cell receptor beta chains sequenced from a single sample in a study of T-cell reconstitution after alpha-beta-depleted transplantation in children. Molecular barcoding with unique molecular identifiers was used for the TCRbeta library. TCRdb fed the PCR reads into MiXCR, producing one record per CDR3 protein. The table lists some 250,000 distinct CDR3 sequences, about 12% of them singletons. Here the sequenced sample was PBMCs from the stem cell graft donor, taken from the stem cell graft. The source is a human donor who donated a stem cell graft to a child with acute lymphoblastic leukemia.

This clonotype was observed a few times. The chain combines TRBV7-9 with TRBJ2-5; D is perhaps TRBD2 (5 bases). The CDR3 extends over 14 amino acids. In germline, CDR1 is SEHNR, CDR2 FQNEAQ (reference sequence). V lost 2 bases to trimming and J lost 3 bases, with 10 bases between them. CDR3 sequence: CASSLSRGEETQYF. CDR3 DNA: TGTGCCAGCAGCTTATCCCGGGGAGAAGAGACCCAGTACTTC.

This clonotype was counted at least ten times. The chain carries TRBV7-2 and TRBJ1-3; 7 positions match TRBD1. CDR1 is SGHTA, CDR2 FQGNSA, per germline. J lost 3 bases, V lost 3 bases, and 2 bases had no gene match. This CDR3 is 14 amino acids long. The CDR3, as DNA: TGTGCCAGCAGCTTGACAGGGAATGGAAACACCATATATTTT. Translation gives CASSLTGNGNTIYF.

This clonotype was picked up many times. This chain connects TRBV15 to TRBJ1-5; no definite D call. Germline assignment: CDR1 LNHNV and CDR2 YYDKDF (reference sequence). Deletions cut 3 bases from V and 5 bases from J, with 5 bases between. The CDR3 is made up of 12 amino acids. DNA for the CDR3: TGTGCCACCAGCAGGGTTCATCAGCCCCAGCATTTT. Its protein product is CATSRVHQPQHF.

The chain couples TRBV7-3 to TRBJ2-4; weak D call: TRBD2 (6 bases). Germline loops: CDR1 SGHTA, CDR2 FQGTGA. This CDR3 has 13 amino acids. Trimming removed 6 bases at V and 4 bases at J, with 10 bases between. The CDR3 nucleotides are TGTGCCAGCAGTCTGGGACTGAAAAACATTCAGTACTTC. Protein product: CASSLGLKNIQYF.

This clonotype was seen many times. The rearrangement uses TRBV7-2 and TRBJ2-3, with 15 bases that match TRBD2. Germline values: CDR1 SGHTA, CDR2 FQGNSA. The CDR3 spans 17 residues. V was pared by 3 bases and J by 5 bases, with 6 bases of the junction left unmatched. This CDR3 reads CASSFGLAGGPEDTQYF. DNA for the CDR3: TGTGCCAGCAGCTTCGGACTAGCGGGAGGGCCAGAAGATACGCAGTATTTT.

This clonotype has a count of ten or more. V is TRBV7-2 and J is TRBJ2-5; D gene uncertain. V was trimmed by 2 bases and J by 5 bases, leaving 9 bases between them. From germline, CDR1 is SGHTA and CDR2 FQGNSA. The CDR3 contains 13 residues. The CDR3 is CASSLNTRETQYF. CDR3 nucleotide sequence: TGTGCCAGCAGCTTAAACACACGGGAGACCCAGTACTTC.